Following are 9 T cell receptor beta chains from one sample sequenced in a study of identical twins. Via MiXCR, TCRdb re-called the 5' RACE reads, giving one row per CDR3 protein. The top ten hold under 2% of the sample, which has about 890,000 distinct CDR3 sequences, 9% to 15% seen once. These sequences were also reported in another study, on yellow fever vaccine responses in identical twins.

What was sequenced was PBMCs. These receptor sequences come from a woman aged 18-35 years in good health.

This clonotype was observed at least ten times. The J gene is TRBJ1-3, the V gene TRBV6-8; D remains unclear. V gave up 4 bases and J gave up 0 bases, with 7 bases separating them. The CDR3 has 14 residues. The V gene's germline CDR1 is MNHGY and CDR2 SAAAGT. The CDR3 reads CASSLKGSGNTIYF. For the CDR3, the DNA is TGTGCCAGCAGTTTAAAGGGCTCTGGAAACACCATATATTTT.

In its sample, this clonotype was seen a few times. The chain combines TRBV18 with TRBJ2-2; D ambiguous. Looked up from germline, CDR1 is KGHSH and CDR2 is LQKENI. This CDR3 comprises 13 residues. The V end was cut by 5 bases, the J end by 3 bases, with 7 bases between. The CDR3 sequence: CASSTVDTGELFF. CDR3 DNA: TGTGCCAGCTCAACGGTGGACACCGGGGAGCTGTTTTTT.

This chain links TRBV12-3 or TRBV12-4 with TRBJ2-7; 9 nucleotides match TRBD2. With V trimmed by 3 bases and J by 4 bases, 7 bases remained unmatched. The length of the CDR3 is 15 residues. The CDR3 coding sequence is TGTGCCAGCAGTTTTAGGGCGGGAGGGGATTACGAGCAGTACTTC. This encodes CASSFRAGGDYEQYF.

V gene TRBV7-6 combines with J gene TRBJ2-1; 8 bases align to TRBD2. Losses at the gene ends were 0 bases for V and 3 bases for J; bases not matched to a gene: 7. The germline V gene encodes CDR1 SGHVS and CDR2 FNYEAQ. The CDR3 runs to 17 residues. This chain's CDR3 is CASSLAVGLGIYNEQFF. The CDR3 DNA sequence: TGTGCCAGCAGCTTAGCAGTGGGACTAGGGATCTACAATGAGCAGTTCTTC.

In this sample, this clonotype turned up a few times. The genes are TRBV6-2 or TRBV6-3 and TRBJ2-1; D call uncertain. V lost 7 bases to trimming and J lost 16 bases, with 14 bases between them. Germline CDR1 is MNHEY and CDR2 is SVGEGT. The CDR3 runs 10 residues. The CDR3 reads CASIDTAQFF. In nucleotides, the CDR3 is TGTGCCAGCATAGACACAGCGCAATTCTTC.

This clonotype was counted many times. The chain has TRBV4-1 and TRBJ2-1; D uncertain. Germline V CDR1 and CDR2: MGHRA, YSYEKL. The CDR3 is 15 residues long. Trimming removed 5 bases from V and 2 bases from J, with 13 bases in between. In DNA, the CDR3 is TGCGCCAGCAGCTCAGGCCTAGGGACCTACAATGAGCAGTTCTTC. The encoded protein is CASSSGLGTYNEQFF.

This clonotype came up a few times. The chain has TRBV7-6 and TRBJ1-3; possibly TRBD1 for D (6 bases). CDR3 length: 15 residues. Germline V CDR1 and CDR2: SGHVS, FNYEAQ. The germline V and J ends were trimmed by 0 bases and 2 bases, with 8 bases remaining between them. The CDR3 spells CASSLAAGAGNTIYF. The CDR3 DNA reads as TGTGCCAGCAGCTTAGCAGCAGGGGCTGGAAACACCATATATTTT.

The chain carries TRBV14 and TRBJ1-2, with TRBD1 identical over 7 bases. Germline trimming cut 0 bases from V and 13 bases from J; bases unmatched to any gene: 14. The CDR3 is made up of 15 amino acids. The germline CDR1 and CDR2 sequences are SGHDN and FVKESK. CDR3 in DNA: TGTGCCAGCAGCCAAGATCCAGCCGGGACAGTCGCATCCACCTTC. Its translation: CASSQDPAGTVASTF. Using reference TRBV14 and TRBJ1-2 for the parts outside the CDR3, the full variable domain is EAGVTQFPSHSVIEKGQTVTLRCDPISGHDNLYWYRRVMGKEIKFLLHFVKESKQDESGMPNNRFLAERTGGTYSTLKVQPAELEDSGVYFCASSQDPAGTVASTFGSGTRLTVV.

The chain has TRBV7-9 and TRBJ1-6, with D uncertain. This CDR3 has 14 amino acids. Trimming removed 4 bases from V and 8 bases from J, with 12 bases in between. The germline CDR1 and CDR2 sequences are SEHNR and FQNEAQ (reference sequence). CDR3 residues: CASSWGETDSPLHF. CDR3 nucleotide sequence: TGTGCCAGCAGCTGGGGTGAAACGGATTCACCCCTCCACTTT.